The 8 T cell receptor beta chains below were found in one sample sequenced in a study of blood T cell repertoires in COVID-19. The table came from immunoSEQ multiplex PCR; TCRdb's copy has only in-frame clones and leaves some out. The sample has roughly 290,000 clones, roughly 85% seen once. Sequenced input: PBMCs or T cells enriched from blood (not recorded which). These TCRs come from a young man who had recovered from COVID-19.

The V call is TRBV7-8, the J call TRBJ2-5, with 12 positions matching TRBD2. CDR3 length: 16 amino acids. After removal of 3 bases from V and 2 bases from J, the junction contained 4 bases not matched to a gene. Germline V gene lookup returns CDR1 SGHVS and CDR2 FQNEAQ. In DNA form, the CDR3 reads TGTGCCAGCAGCTTGAGGCTAGCGGGGGGGCAAGAGACCCAGTACTTC. Translating it yields CASSLRLAGGQETQYF.

V gene TRBV7-8 combines with J gene TRBJ1-2; D is perhaps TRBD1 (6 bases). The CDR3 is 15 amino acids. V lost 2 bases, J lost 4 bases, and 14 bases lay in between. Germline CDR1 reads SGHVS; CDR2 reads FQNEAQ. CDR3 loop: CASSLSETGPYGYTF. CDR3 in DNA: TGTGCCAGCAGCTTATCAGAGACAGGCCCCTATGGCTACACCTTC. Complete variable domain (other parts from reference TRBV7-8 and TRBJ1-2): GAGVSQSPRYKVAKRGQDVALRCDPISGHVSLFWYQQALGQGPEFLTYFQNEAQLDKSGLPSDRFFAERPEGSVSTLKIQRTQQEDSAVYLCASSLSETGPYGYTFGSGTRLTVV.

The chain is built from TRBV4-2 and TRBJ2-6; possibly TRBD1 for D (6 bases). With 4 bases removed from V and 2 bases from J, the gap between germline ends came to 12 bases. This CDR3 has 16 residues. Germline assignment: CDR1 LGHNA and CDR2 YNFKEQ. In DNA, the CDR3 is TGTGCCAGCAGCCCCCAGGGGTCGGCTGGGGCCAACGTCCTGACTTTC. This encodes CASSPQGSAGANVLTF.

The CDR3 region has the DNA TGTGCCAGCAGCGCAACCGGGACCGAATACAGGGTGGATAATTCACCCCTCCACTTT. Its translation is CASSATGTEYRVDNSPLHF. J is TRBJ1-6 and V is TRBV9, with D possibly being TRBD1 (6 bases). Trimming took 3 bases from V and 5 from J, leaving 24 bases between them. The CDR3 length is 19 residues. Germline assignment: CDR1 SGDLS and CDR2 YYNGEE. The complete variable domain, with remaining parts taken from reference TRBV9 and TRBJ1-6, reads DSGVTQTPKHLITATGQRVTLRCSPRSGDLSVYWYQQSLDQGLQFLIQYYNGEERAKGNILERFSAQQFPDLHSELNLSSLELGDSALYFCASSATGTEYRVDNSPLHFGNGTRLTVT.

This chain uses TRBV13 with TRBJ2-7; 11 positions match TRBD1. Trimming at V came to 0 bases and at J to 3 bases, leaving 7 bases not matched to a gene. The CDR3 covers 17 residues. Germline V gene lookup returns CDR1 PRHDT and CDR2 FYEKMQ (reference sequence). Written as DNA, the CDR3 is TGTGCCAGCAGCTTAGGAGGGGACAGGGGGTCTTTCTACGAGCAGTACTTC. This codes for CASSLGGDRGSFYEQYF.

In this sample, this clone turned up once. The chain carries TRBV21-1 and TRBJ1-2; the DNA was not compared with TRBD1, the D call given in the table. TRBV21-1 is a documented pseudogene. The CDR3 runs to 15 residues. CDR3 in DNA: TGTGCCAGCATTCCGGGACAGGGAGATTCTAGGGGCTACACCTTC. Its protein product is CASIPGQGDSRGYTF.

The rearrangement uses TRBV6-5 and TRBJ1-5, with a tentative D call TRBD1 (6 bases). CDR3 length: 15 amino acids. CDR1 MNHEY and CDR2 SVGAGI come from the germline V gene. Trimming removed 6 bases from V and 0 bases from J, with 12 bases in between. As DNA, the CDR3 is TGTGCCAGCAGCCAGACAGGAGATAGCAATCAGCCCCAGCATTTT. This gives the protein CASSQTGDSNQPQHF.

The rearrangement uses TRBV27 and TRBJ1-4; the D gene is possibly TRBD1 (6 bases). Germline V gene lookup returns CDR1 MNHEY and CDR2 SMNVEV (reference sequence). The V gene lost 2 bases and the J gene lost 8 bases, with 12 bases spanning the gap. The CDR3 has 14 amino acids. CDR3 DNA: TGTGCCAGCAGTTTAAACAGGGCGGAAGAAAAACTGTTTTTT. The encoded protein is CASSLNRAEEKLFF.